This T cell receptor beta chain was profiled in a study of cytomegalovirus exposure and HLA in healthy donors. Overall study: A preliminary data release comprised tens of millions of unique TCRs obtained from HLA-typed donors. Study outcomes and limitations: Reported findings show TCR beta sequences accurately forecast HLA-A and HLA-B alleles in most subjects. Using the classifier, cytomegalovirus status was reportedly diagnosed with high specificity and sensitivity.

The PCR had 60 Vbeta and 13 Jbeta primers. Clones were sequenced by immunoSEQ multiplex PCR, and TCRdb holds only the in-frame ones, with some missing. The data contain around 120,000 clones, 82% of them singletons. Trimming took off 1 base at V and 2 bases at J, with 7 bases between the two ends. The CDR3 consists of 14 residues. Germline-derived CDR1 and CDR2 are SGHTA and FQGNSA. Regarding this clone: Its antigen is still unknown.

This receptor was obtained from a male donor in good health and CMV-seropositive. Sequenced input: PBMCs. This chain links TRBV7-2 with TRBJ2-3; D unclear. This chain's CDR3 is CASSLDWATDTQYF. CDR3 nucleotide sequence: TGTGCCAGCAGCTTAGATTGGGCCACAGATACGCAGTATTTT.